The 25 T cell receptor beta chains below were found in one sample sequenced in a study of blood T cells in healthy people across ages. The second PCR ran about 7 to 12 cycles with a sample-barcoded 5' primer and J-beta primers. MiXCR was run by TCRdb on the 5' RACE reads, yielding one entry per CDR3 protein. This table holds roughly 900,000 distinct CDR3 sequences, less than 35% found once. The sample comprised blood. The receptors were gathered from a woman older than 75 in good health.

This rearrangement joins TRBV12-3 or TRBV12-4 to TRBJ2-2, with D possibly TRBD1 on 7 matching bases. CDR3 size: 15 residues. Trimming stripped 5 bases from V and 4 bases from J, with 14 bases between. CDR3 protein: CASSRRQGGTGELFF. The CDR3 nucleotides are TGTGCCAGCAGTCGTCGACAGGGAGGCACCGGGGAGCTGTTTTTT.

There are many counts of this clonotype. The genes are TRBV28 and TRBJ2-5, with 16 bases fitting TRBD2. After removal of 6 bases from V and 5 bases from J, the junction contained 6 bases not matched to a gene. CDR1 and CDR2 from the germline V gene are MDHEN and SYDVKM. The CDR3 totals 16 residues. The DNA of the CDR3 is TGTGCCAGCAGCGGGACTAGCGGGGGGGCCCTTGAGACCCAGTACTTC. Translating it yields CASSGTSGGALETQYF.

The table lists this clonotype with many counts. The chain carries TRBV7-2 and TRBJ1-5; D is undetermined. With 0 bases removed from V and 6 bases from J, the gap between germline ends came to 12 bases. The CDR3 is 15 amino acids. CDR1 and CDR2 (germline): SGHTA, FQGNSA. CDR3 sequence (DNA): TGTGCCAGCAGCTTAGCGGAGGCGGTGGGTCAGCCCCAGCATTTT. Translated, it gives CASSLAEAVGQPQHF.

This clonotype was seen at least ten times. This sequence joins TRBV3-1 and TRBJ1-2; D not certain. Germline V gives CDR1 LGHDT, CDR2 YNNKEL (reference sequence). This CDR3 has 12 residues. Trimming shortened V by 5 bases and J by 7 bases, and 11 bases separated the two germline ends. CDR3 nucleotide sequence: TGTGCCAGCAGCAGGGCGCTCGGTGGCTACACCTTC. It translates to CASSRALGGYTF. Full variable domain (remainder filled in from reference TRBV3-1 and TRBJ1-2): DTAVSQTPKYLVTQMGNDKSIKCEQNLGHDTMYWYKQDSKKFLKIMFSYNNKELIINETVPNRFSPKSPDKAHLNLHINSLELGDSAVYFCASSRALGGYTFGSGTRLTVV.

This clonotype was recorded at least ten times. This chain joins TRBV12-3 or TRBV12-4 and TRBJ2-4, with D perhaps matching TRBD1 (6 bases). The CDR3 is made up of 12 amino acids. V gave up 6 bases and J gave up 6 bases, with 9 bases separating them. CDR3 nucleotide sequence: TGTGCCAGCAGACAGGACAGAAACATTCAGTACTTC. It encodes CASRQDRNIQYF.

V gene TRBV9 combines with J gene TRBJ1-4; 7 positions match TRBD1. Germline values: CDR1 SGDLS, CDR2 YYNGEE. Trimming cost V 3 bases and J 5 bases; bases outside gene matches: 7. This CDR3 comprises 15 residues. DNA of the CDR3: TGTGCCAGCAGCGCTTCGACAGGGTGGAATGAAAAACTGTTTTTT. The encoded protein is CASSASTGWNEKLFF.

The table lists this clonotype with a few counts. This chain connects TRBV6-5 to TRBJ2-1; a weak D match, TRBD1 (5 bases). Germline-derived CDR1 and CDR2 are MNHEY and SVGAGI. V shed 0 bases and J shed 2 bases, with 8 bases lying between them. The CDR3 extends over 15 amino acids. CDR3 loop: CASSYSTAPYNEQFF. Here the CDR3 DNA reads TGTGCCAGCAGTTACTCGACAGCTCCCTACAATGAGCAGTTCTTC.

Concerning this clonotype itself: This could be a read error, since a much larger clone is one nucleotide away. The chain is built from TRBV12-3 or TRBV12-4 and TRBJ2-1; no reliable D call. CDR3 length: 14 residues. V dropped 11 bases and J dropped 0 bases, with 14 bases sitting between them. The CDR3 sequence: CAGLRASSYNEQFF. CDR3 in DNA: TGTGCCGGCCTACGGGCGAGCTCCTACAATGAGCAGTTCTTC.

This clonotype was recorded a few times. This sequence joins TRBV5-1 and TRBJ2-4; D is perhaps TRBD1 or TRBD2 (6 bases each). Between the trimmed V and J ends, which lost 1 base and 4 bases, there was a span of 18 bases. Germline V gene lookup returns CDR1 SGHRS and CDR2 YFSETQ. The CDR3 consists of 17 residues. CDR3 sequence (DNA): TGCGCCAGCAGCTTGCTAGCACAGGGAGGAGGAAAAAACATTCAGTACTTC. Residues: CASSLLAQGGGKNIQYF.

This clonotype was detected ten times or more. The chain has TRBV7-2 and TRBJ2-5, with D hard to call. Germline V gene data show CDR1 as SGHTA and CDR2 as FQGNSA. V was trimmed by 4 bases and J by 4 bases, leaving 10 bases between them. The CDR3 covers 13 residues. CDR3 sequence reads: CASSSWWGETQYF. The CDR3, as DNA: TGTGCCAGCAGCTCCTGGTGGGGAGAGACCCAGTACTTC. Looking up the rest from reference TRBV7-2 and TRBJ2-5 gives the full variable domain: GAGVSQSPSNKVTEKGKDVELRCDPISGHTALYWYRQSLGQGLEFLIYFQGNSAPDKSGLPSDRFSAERTGGSVSTLTIQRTQQEDSAVYLCASSSWWGETQYFGPGTRLLVL.

The chain couples TRBV28 to TRBJ2-7; D gene ambiguous. The V end was cut by 0 bases, the J end by 3 bases, with 6 bases between. There are 13 residues in the CDR3. Germline V gene lookup returns CDR1 MDHEN and CDR2 SYDVKM. Here the CDR3 reads CASSLWDVYEQYF. The CDR3 DNA sequence: TGTGCCAGCAGTTTATGGGACGTCTACGAGCAGTACTTC. The full variable domain, rest sourced from reference TRBV28 and TRBJ2-7, is DVKVTQSSRYLVKRTGEKVFLECVQDMDHENMFWYRQDPGLGLRLIYFSYDVKMKEKGDIPEGYSVSREKKERFSLILESASTNQTSMYLCASSLWDVYEQYFGPGTRLTVT.

There are many counts of this clonotype. The chain recombines TRBV6-2 or TRBV6-3 with TRBJ2-4; D gene uncertain. There are 14 residues in the CDR3. V lost 2 bases and J lost 1, with 6 bases in between. The germline V gene encodes CDR1 MNHEY and CDR2 SVGEGT. The chain's CDR3 is CASSYRAAKNIQYF. CDR3 nucleotide sequence: TGTGCCAGCAGTTACAGAGCGGCCAAAAACATTCAGTACTTC.

This chain joins TRBV20-1 and TRBJ2-1; 10 bases match TRBD2. Germline CDR1 DFQATT, CDR2 SNEGSKA (reference sequence). The CDR3 extends over 14 amino acids. V shed 3 bases and J 8 bases; nucleotides not matched to a gene: 7. This CDR3 reads CSASRAGGPDEQFF. DNA of the CDR3: TGCAGTGCTAGTCGAGCGGGGGGGCCAGATGAGCAGTTCTTC.

The chain couples TRBV12-3 or TRBV12-4 to TRBJ2-3, with D perhaps TRBD1 (5 bases). The CDR3 runs 13 residues. Trimming shortened V by 6 bases and J by 2 bases, and 9 bases separated the two germline ends. The DNA for the CDR3 is TGTGCCAGCAGCAGGGCGAACACAGATACGCAGTATTTT. It is translated as CASSRANTDTQYF.

This chain uses TRBV10-3 with TRBJ2-4, with a weak D call TRBD2 (7 bases). The J call may be mistaken, given a closer DNA end match to TRBJ2-5. The CDR3 loop spans 13 amino acids. Germline CDR1 is ENHRY and CDR2 is SYGVKD. The CDR3 loop is CAIGEGGPETQYF. Written as DNA, the CDR3 is TGTGCCATCGGGGAGGGGGGCCCTGAGACCCAGTACTTC.

This clonotype was seen once. The chain uses TRBV3-1 and TRBJ2-2, with D tentatively TRBD2 (5 bases). The germline V gene encodes CDR1 LGHDT and CDR2 YNNKEL (reference sequence). Trimming left V 1 base short and J 3 bases short, with 12 bases between. The CDR3 sequence is 16 residues long. The CDR3 DNA sequence: TGTGCCAGCAGCCAAGTGGGTAGAGGGTACACCGGGGAGCTGTTTTTT. Its translation: CASSQVGRGYTGELFF.

This clonotype has at least ten counts. The chain is built from TRBV5-5 and TRBJ2-7; D unclear. V lost 3 bases, J lost 4 bases, and 11 bases lay in between. The CDR3 is 13 amino acids. Looked up from germline, CDR1 is SGHKS and CDR2 is YYEKEE (reference sequence). CDR3 amino acids: CASSYQHNYEQYF. The CDR3 DNA is TGTGCCAGCAGCTATCAACACAATTACGAGCAGTACTTC.

V usage is TRBV3-1 and J usage is TRBJ1-1; 7 bases fit TRBD1. CDR3 length: 14 amino acids. Per germline, CDR1 LGHDT and CDR2 YNNKEL (reference sequence). Trimming took 6 bases from V and 3 from J; bases not matched to a gene: 7. This CDR3 is CASRSYRGHTEAFF. The CDR3 DNA is TGTGCCAGCAGATCTTACAGGGGACACACTGAAGCTTTCTTT.

The chain links TRBV2 to TRBJ1-2; D unresolved. Deletions cut 8 bases from V and 0 bases from J, with 16 bases between. There are 15 residues in the CDR3. The germline V gene has CDR1 SNHLY and CDR2 FYNNEI. The CDR3 loop is CASLVLTIANYGYTF. DNA of the CDR3: TGTGCCAGCTTAGTCCTAACTATAGCTAACTATGGCTACACCTTC.

This clonotype came up a few times. This could be a read error, since a much larger clone is one nucleotide away. The V call is TRBV6-5, the J call TRBJ2-1; possible D gene TRBD2, 6 bases. The J call may be faulty, since TRBJ2-7 better matches the DNA end. The CDR3 extends over 15 amino acids. CDR1 is MNHEY and CDR2 is SVGAGI in the germline V gene. The CDR3 spells CASSFRGSSYNEQYF. As DNA, the CDR3 is TGTGCCAGCAGTTTCCGGGGGTCCTCCTACAATGAGCAGTACTTC.

This clonotype occurred a few times. The J gene is TRBJ1-3, the V gene TRBV20-1; D is undetermined. V was shortened by 6 bases and J by 4 bases, with 13 bases between the two germline ends. Germline CDR1 and CDR2: DFQATT and SNEGSKA (reference sequence). This CDR3 contains 13 residues. CDR3 bases: TGCAGTGCCCGTGGGGTCCAAGGAAACACCATATATTTT. Translation: CSARGVQGNTIYF.

V is TRBV18 and J is TRBJ1-5; a weak D match, TRBD1 (5 bases). The CDR3 covers 14 residues. V was clipped by 2 bases and J by 5 bases, with 10 bases between them. The germline V gene encodes CDR1 KGHSH and CDR2 LQKENI. The CDR3 coding sequence is TGTGCCAGCTCACCAGACAGCAGGGATCAGCCCCAGCATTTT. It yields the protein CASSPDSRDQPQHF.

V and J are TRBV30 and TRBJ1-4; no clear D. The CDR3 spans 13 residues. Trimming removed 0 bases from V and 10 bases from J, with 12 bases in between. Germline V gives CDR1 GTSNPN, CDR2 SVGIG (reference sequence). CDR3 sequence reads: CAWSVSDLGKLFF. CDR3 nucleotide sequence: TGTGCCTGGAGTGTTTCGGACCTCGGAAAACTGTTTTTT. Together with reference TRBV30 and TRBJ1-4, the CDR3 gives the full variable domain: SQTIHQWPATLVQPVGSPLSLECTVEGTSNPNLYWYRQAAGRGLQLLFYSVGIGQISSEVPQNLSASRPQDRQFILSSKKLLLSDSGFYLCAWSVSDLGKLFFGSGTQLSVL.

Points on this clonotype: Likely a read error: the CDR3 ends without its conserved phenylalanine or tryptophan. The gene calls are TRBV6-5 and TRBJ1-5; D may be TRBD1 (5 bases). Germline V gives CDR1 MNHEY, CDR2 SVGAGI. This CDR3 contains 13 residues. Trimming cost V 0 bases and J 9 bases, with 9 bases left between them. The CDR3 sequence is CASSYSGQGPQHC. As DNA, the CDR3 is TGTGCCAGCAGTTACTCCGGCCAGGGGCCCCAGCATTGT.

The table lists this clonotype with many counts. The gene calls are TRBV6-6 and TRBJ2-7; TRBD1 aligns across 7 bases. Germline assignment: CDR1 MNHNY and CDR2 SVGAGI (reference sequence). This CDR3 contains 15 residues. J lost 2 bases, V lost 6 bases, and 10 bases had no gene match. The CDR3 bases are TGTGCCAGCAGCTCGGGGACAGTACTTACCTACGAGCAGTACTTC. This gives the protein CASSSGTVLTYEQYF.